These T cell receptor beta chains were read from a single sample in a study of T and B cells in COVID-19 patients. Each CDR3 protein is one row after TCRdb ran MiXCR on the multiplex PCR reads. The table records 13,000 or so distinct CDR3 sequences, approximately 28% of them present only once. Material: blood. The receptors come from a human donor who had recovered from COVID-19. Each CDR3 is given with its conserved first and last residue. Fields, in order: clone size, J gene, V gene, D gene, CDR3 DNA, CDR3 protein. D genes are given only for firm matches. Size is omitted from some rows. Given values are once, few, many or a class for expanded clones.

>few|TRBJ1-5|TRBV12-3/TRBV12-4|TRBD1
TGTGCCAGCAGTCCACTCGGACAGGGCATCGGCAATCAGCCCCAGCATTTT
CASSPLGQGIGNQPQHF
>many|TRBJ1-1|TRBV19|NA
TGTGCCAGTAGGACGTATTACGGGGCTTTCTTT
CASRTYYGAFF
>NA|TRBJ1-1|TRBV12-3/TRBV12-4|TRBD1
TGTGCCAGCAGTCGGACAGGAGCAAACACTGAAGCTTTCTTT
CASSRTGANTEAFF
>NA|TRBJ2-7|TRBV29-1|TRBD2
TGCAGCGTTGAAAGGCTAGCGGGCGCCTACGAGCAGTACTTC
CSVERLAGAYEQYF
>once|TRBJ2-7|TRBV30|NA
TGTGCCTGGAGTCTTTTCGCCGGGACTGAGCAGTACTTC
CAWSLFAGTEQYF
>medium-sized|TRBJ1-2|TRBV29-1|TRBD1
TGCAGCGGAGGGACAGGGGATGGCTACACCTTC
CSGGTGDGYTF
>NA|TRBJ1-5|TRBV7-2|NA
TGTGCCAGCAGCCCGCAGGGGACTACGGCCAATCAGCCCCAGCATTTT
CASSPQGTTANQPQHF
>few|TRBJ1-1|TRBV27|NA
TGTGCCAGCAGTTTCTTAACATCGGACACTGAAGCTTTCTTT
CASSFLTSDTEAFF
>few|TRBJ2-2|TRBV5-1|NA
TGCGCCAGCAGCCCGGAAACCTACACCGGGGAGCTGTTTTTT
CASSPETYTGELFF
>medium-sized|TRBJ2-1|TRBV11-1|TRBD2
TGTGCCAGCAGCTTGAGCGGGAGTTGGGTGAATGAGCAGTTCTTC
CASSLSGSWVNEQFF
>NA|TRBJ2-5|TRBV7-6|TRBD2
TGTGCCAGCAGCTTAGACGGGACTAAGTACCAAGAGACCCAGTACTTC
CASSLDGTKYQETQYF
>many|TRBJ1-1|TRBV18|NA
TGTGCCAGCTCACGACTTGCGTCGGGCACTGAAGCTTTCTTT
CASSRLASGTEAFF
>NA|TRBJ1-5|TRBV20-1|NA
TGCAGTGCTAGTATTGATAGCAATCAGCCCCAGCATTTT
CSASIDSNQPQHF
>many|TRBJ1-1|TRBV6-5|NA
TGTGCCAGCAGGCCCGGAGGGGCCGAAGCTTTCTTT
CASRPGGAEAFF
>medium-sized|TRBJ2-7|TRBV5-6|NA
TGTGCCAGCAGCTCAGGGGTGGGGGAGCAGTACTTC
CASSSGVGEQYF
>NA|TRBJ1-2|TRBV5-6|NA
TGCGCCAGCAGCCAAGTCGACGGCAGGGGAAACTATGGCTACACCTTC
CASSQVDGRGNYGYTF
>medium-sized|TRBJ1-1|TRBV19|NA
TGTGCCAGTCATTACGCAAGGGACACTGAAGCTTTCTTT
CASHYARDTEAFF
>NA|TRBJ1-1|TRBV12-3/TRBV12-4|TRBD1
TGTGCCAGCAGTCCTGAACAGGGGGGTGAAGCTTTCTTT
CASSPEQGGEAFF
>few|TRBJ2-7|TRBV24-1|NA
TGTGCCACCCAAGACAGGACAGCCTCCTACGAGCAGTACTTC
CATQDRTASYEQYF
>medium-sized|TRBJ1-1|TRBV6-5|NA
TGTGCCAGCAGTTACTCGGGACGGAGGAACACTGAAGCTTTCTTT
CASSYSGRRNTEAFF
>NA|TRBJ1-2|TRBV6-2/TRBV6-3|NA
TGTGCCAGCTCGGGCTCCTACGAGCCCAACTATGGCTACACCTTC
CASSGSYEPNYGYTF
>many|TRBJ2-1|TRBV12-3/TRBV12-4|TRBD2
TGTGCCAGCAGAACTAGCGGGAAGTACAATGAGCAGTTCTTC
CASRTSGKYNEQFF
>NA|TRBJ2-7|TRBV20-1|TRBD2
TGCAGTGCTAGACCAGGGACTAGCGGTTACGAGCAGTACTTC
CSARPGTSGYEQYF
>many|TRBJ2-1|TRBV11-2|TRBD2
TGTGCCAGCAGCTATAGCGGGAGTCCATACAATGAGCAGTTCTTC
CASSYSGSPYNEQFF
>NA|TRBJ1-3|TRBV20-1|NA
TGCAGTGCCATGACAGGACTCGTCTCTGGAAACACCATATATTTT
CSAMTGLVSGNTIYF